The 5 T cell receptor beta chains below were found in one sample sequenced in a study of cytomegalovirus exposure and HLA in healthy donors. The PCR employed 60 Vbeta primers together with 13 Jbeta primers. Profiled with immunoSEQ multiplex PCR; TCRdb holds only in-frame clones, not every one. The profile shows approximately 190,000 clones, around 78% of them singletons. The source material was PBMCs. Receptor source: a woman under 40 in good health and CMV-seropositive.

V gene TRBV15 combines with J gene TRBJ1-5; D is undetermined. Germline V CDR1 and CDR2: LNHNV, YYDKDF (reference sequence). The CDR3 is made up of 16 amino acids. The V end lost 0 bases, the J end lost 0 bases, and 9 bases lay between the germline ends. The CDR3: CATSRDQGVSNQPQHF. Written as DNA, the CDR3 is TGTGCCACCAGCAGAGATCAAGGAGTTAGCAATCAGCCCCAGCATTTT.

V gene TRBV5-1 combines with J gene TRBJ2-1, with TRBD1 identical over 7 bases. Trimming removed 0 bases from V and 7 bases from J; junction bases left unmatched: 7. CDR1 is SGHRS and CDR2 is YFSETQ in the germline V gene. The CDR3 is made up of 15 amino acids. CDR3 sequence reads: CASSLVQGILNEQFF. CDR3 nucleotides: TGCGCCAGCAGCTTGGTACAGGGGATATTAAATGAGCAGTTCTTC.

This clone is a singleton in its sample. The V gene is TRBV18, the J gene TRBJ1-1; 7 bases map to TRBD1. After removal of 3 bases from V and 0 bases from J, the junction contained 7 bases not matched to a gene. The CDR3 consists of 16 residues. From germline, CDR1 is KGHSH and CDR2 LQKENI. CDR3 coding DNA: TGTGCCAGCTCACCCTTCACAGGGGAACTGAACACTGAAGCTTTCTTT. Residues: CASSPFTGELNTEAFF.

V and J are TRBV4-1 and TRBJ1-2; D is undetermined. The ends were cut back, 0 bases at V and 3 bases at J, with 11 bases in the middle. This CDR3 contains 15 residues. CDR1 MGHRA and CDR2 YSYEKL come from the germline V gene. The CDR3 DNA reads TGCGCCAGCAGCCAAGATTCGAACGGGTACTATGGCTACACCTTC. Protein product: CASSQDSNGYYGYTF.

The chain is built from TRBV11-3 and TRBJ2-1, with 7 bases matching TRBD2. Germline V gene lookup returns CDR1 SGHNT and CDR2 YENEEA. V lost 1 base, J lost 3 bases, and 3 bases stayed unmatched. There are 15 residues in the CDR3. The CDR3 region has the DNA TGTGCCAGCAGCTTAGGGGGCGGGAGCTACAATGAGCAGTTCTTC. Translation gives CASSLGGGSYNEQFF.